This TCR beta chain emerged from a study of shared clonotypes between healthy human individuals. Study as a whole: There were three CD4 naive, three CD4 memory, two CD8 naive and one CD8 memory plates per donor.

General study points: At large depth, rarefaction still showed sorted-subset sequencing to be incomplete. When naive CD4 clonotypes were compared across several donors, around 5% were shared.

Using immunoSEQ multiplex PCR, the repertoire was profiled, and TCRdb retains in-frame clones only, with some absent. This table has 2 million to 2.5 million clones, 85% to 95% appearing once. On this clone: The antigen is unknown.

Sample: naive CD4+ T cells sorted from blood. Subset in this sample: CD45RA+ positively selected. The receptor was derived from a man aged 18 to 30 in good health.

CDR3 residues: CASSKQGYNSPLHF. Here the CDR3 DNA reads TGCGCCAGCAGTAAACAGGGCTATAATTCACCCCTCCACTTT. The genes are TRBV5-1 and TRBJ1-6; D possibly corresponds to TRBD1 (6 bases). CDR3 length: 14 amino acids. Germline CDR1 and CDR2: SGHRS and YFSETQ. The V and J ends lost 5 bases and 3 bases respectively, with 9 bases between them.